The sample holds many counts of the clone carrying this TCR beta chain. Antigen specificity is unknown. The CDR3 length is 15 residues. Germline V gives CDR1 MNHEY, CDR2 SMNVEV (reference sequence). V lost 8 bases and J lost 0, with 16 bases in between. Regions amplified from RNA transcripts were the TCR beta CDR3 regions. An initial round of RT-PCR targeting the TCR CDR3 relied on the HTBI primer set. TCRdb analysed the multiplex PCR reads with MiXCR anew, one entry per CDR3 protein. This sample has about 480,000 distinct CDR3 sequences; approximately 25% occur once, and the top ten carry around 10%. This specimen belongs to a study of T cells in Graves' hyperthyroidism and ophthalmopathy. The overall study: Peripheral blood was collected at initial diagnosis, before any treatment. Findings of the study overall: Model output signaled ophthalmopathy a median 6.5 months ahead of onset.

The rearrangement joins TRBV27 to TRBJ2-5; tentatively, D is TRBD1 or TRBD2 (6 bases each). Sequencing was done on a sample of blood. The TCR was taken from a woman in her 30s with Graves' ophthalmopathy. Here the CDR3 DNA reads TGTGCCAGCGGACTAACCAGACAGGACCAAGAGACCCAGTACTTC. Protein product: CASGLTRQDQETQYF.